These 19 T cell receptor beta chains share one sample of origin, sequenced in a study of T cells in Graves' hyperthyroidism and ophthalmopathy. The source material, RNA transcripts, was used to amplify TCR beta CDR3 regions. Initially, a first-round RT-PCR of the TCR CDR3 employed the HTBI primer set. In TCRdb, the multiplex PCR reads were re-called with MiXCR into one record per CDR3 protein. Here the sample spans about 580,000 distinct CDR3 sequences, about 45% being singletons. The material sequenced was peripheral blood or thyroid tissue (not recorded which). The receptors originated from a woman between 18 and 29 years old with Graves' hyperthyroidism.

This clonotype was observed many times. The chain uses TRBV9 and TRBJ2-7; 7 nucleotides line up with TRBD2. The CDR3 spans 16 residues. CDR1 SGDLS and CDR2 YYNGEE come from the germline V gene. V lost 4 bases, J lost 0 bases, and 10 bases stayed unmatched. Written as DNA, the CDR3 is TGTGCCAGCAGCCCCGGGGGAGGGACCACCTCCTACGAGCAGTACTTC. As protein: CASSPGGGTTSYEQYF.

This chain connects TRBV24-1 to TRBJ2-1; tentative D call: TRBD2 (6 bases). Trimming removed 7 bases from V and 14 bases from J, with 23 bases in between. This CDR3 comprises 14 residues. CDR1 and CDR2 (germline): KGHDR, SFDVKD. CDR3 DNA sequence: TGTGCCACCAGCGCATCTCCTTCTAGCGCCCAGGAGTTCTTC. Protein sequence: CATSASPSSAQEFF.

This clonotype was detected ten times or more. Written as DNA, the CDR3 is TGTGCCAGCAGACGGGGACAGAGCTCCTATAATTCACCCCTCCACTTT. Translating gives CASRRGQSSYNSPLHF. The chain carries TRBV12-3 or TRBV12-4 and TRBJ1-6; the match to TRBD1 covers 7 bases. V gave up 6 bases and J gave up 0 bases; unmatched junction bases: 5. This CDR3 spans 16 amino acids.

V usage is TRBV20-1 and J usage is TRBJ1-1; perhaps TRBD1 as D (5 bases). This CDR3 has 11 amino acids. V gave up 4 bases and J gave up 8 bases, with 11 bases separating them. Germline V CDR1 and CDR2: DFQATT, SNEGSKA (reference sequence). Written as DNA, the CDR3 is TGCAGTGCTAAGGAAAACAGGGAAGCTTTCTTT. Amino acid sequence: CSAKENREAFF.

At least ten counts were recorded for this clonotype. This chain links TRBV7-9 with TRBJ2-7; D unresolved. Germline assignment: CDR1 SEHNR and CDR2 FQNEAQ (reference sequence). The CDR3 runs 16 residues. V lost 5 bases to trimming and J lost 2 bases, with 19 bases between them. The CDR3, as DNA: TGTGCCAGCAGCCCTCCCCGCGCCAGTCCGACCTACGAGCAGTACTTC. It translates to CASSPPRASPTYEQYF.

The chain combines TRBV7-3 with TRBJ2-6, with 14 bases identical to TRBD2. After removal of 6 bases from V and 3 bases from J, the junction contained 7 bases not matched to a gene. The CDR3 totals 18 residues. In germline, CDR1 is SGHTA, CDR2 FQGTGA. CDR3: CASRFGTSGSFGANVLTF. The CDR3 DNA reads TGTGCCAGCAGATTCGGGACTAGCGGGAGTTTTGGGGCCAACGTCCTGACTTTC. Complete variable domain (other parts from reference TRBV7-3 and TRBJ2-6): GAGVSQTPSNKVTEKGKYVELRCDPISGHTALYWYRQSLGQGPEFLIYFQGTGAADDSGLPNDRFFAVRPEGSVSTLKIQRTERGDSAVYLCASRFGTSGSFGANVLTFGAGSRLTVL.

In its sample, this clonotype was seen many times. The chain employs TRBV7-9 and TRBJ1-2; D is ambiguous. Germline CDR1 and CDR2: SEHNR and FQNEAQ (reference sequence). CDR3 length equals 11 residues. Trimming cost V 8 bases and J 7 bases, with 11 bases left between them. The CDR3 nucleotides are TGTGCCAGCGTCGCGGGATTTGGCTACACCTTC. Its translation is CASVAGFGYTF.

This clonotype was detected a few times. J is TRBJ2-3 and V is TRBV19; weak D call: TRBD2 (5 bases). Trimming took off 3 bases at V and 2 bases at J, with 12 bases between the two ends. Germline V gives CDR1 LNHDA, CDR2 SQIVND (reference sequence). The CDR3 runs 15 residues. The CDR3 region has the DNA TGTGCCAGTAGTATCTTAAGCGGAGTCACAGATACGCAGTATTTT. Translated, it gives CASSILSGVTDTQYF.

The chain couples TRBV2 to TRBJ1-2; D gene ambiguous. The V gene lost 1 base and the J gene lost 3 bases, with 9 bases spanning the gap. The CDR3 loop spans 14 amino acids. CDR1 is SNHLY, CDR2 FYNNEI, per germline. CDR3 in DNA: TGTGCCAGCAGTGAAGGAGCGGGAGACTATGGCTACACCTTC. Translation: CASSEGAGDYGYTF.

Comments on this clonotype: This sequence may be a read error, since a much larger clone differs from it by one base. The CDR3 does not end in the conserved phenylalanine or tryptophan, so this is likely a read error. V gene TRBV12-3 or TRBV12-4 combines with J gene TRBJ2-2, with D maybe TRBD1 (5 bases). CDR3 size: 14 residues. V was cut by 3 bases and J by 6 bases, with 11 bases left in between. The CDR3 reads CASSFWGGAGELFS. DNA of the CDR3: TGTGCCAGCAGTTTTTGGGGCGGAGCCGGGGAGCTGTTTTCT.

This clonotype occurred many times. The chain employs TRBV5-1 and TRBJ2-2, with D maybe TRBD1 (7 bases). V was trimmed by 0 bases and J by 4 bases, leaving 22 bases between them. The CDR3 is 19 residues long. CDR1 SGHRS and CDR2 YFSETQ come from the germline V gene. The CDR3 nucleotides are TGCGCCAGCAGCTTGGCCAGGGGGTCCGGCGGGATAGTCACCGGGGAGCTGTTTTTT. Protein: CASSLARGSGGIVTGELFF.

The chain uses TRBV20-1 and TRBJ1-2; possible D gene TRBD1, 5 bases. Trimming took 3 bases from V and 6 from J, leaving 17 bases between them. Germline CDR1 is DFQATT and CDR2 is SNEGSKA (reference sequence). This CDR3 spans 14 amino acids. The CDR3 loop is CSASGDYPADGYTF. CDR3 DNA: TGCAGTGCTAGCGGGGACTACCCTGCGGATGGCTACACCTTC.

Ten or more counts support this clonotype. The chain uses TRBV7-9 and TRBJ2-6, with a possible D match to TRBD2 (5 bases). The CDR3 has 13 residues. CDR1 and CDR2 (germline): SEHNR, FQNEAQ (reference sequence). CDR3 loop: CSQVRGRANVLTF. The CDR3 nucleotides are TGTTCGCAGGTCCGGGGAAGGGCCAACGTCCTGACTTTC.

This clonotype was found many times. The chain couples TRBV4-3 to TRBJ1-1, with 8 nucleotides matching TRBD1. The germline gives CDR1 LGHNA, CDR2 YSLEER. The V gene end was trimmed by 0 bases and the J gene end by 4 bases; junction bases not matched to a gene: 4. This CDR3 is built from 15 residues. In DNA, the CDR3 is TGCGCCAGCAGCCAAGATCGGACAGGGAGCACTGAAGCTTTCTTT. Amino acid sequence: CASSQDRTGSTEAFF.

V gene TRBV20-1 combines with J gene TRBJ2-7; D is perhaps TRBD2 (5 bases). Trimming removed 6 bases at V and 7 bases at J, with 19 bases between. This CDR3 has 13 residues. Germline V gene lookup returns CDR1 DFQATT and CDR2 SNEGSKA (reference sequence). CDR3 in amino acids: CSAERTSYNEQYF. The CDR3, as DNA: TGCAGTGCCGAGCGGACCTCCTACAATGAGCAGTACTTC.

This clonotype was found many times. The V gene is TRBV29-1, the J gene TRBJ2-7, with TRBD2 as a possible D gene (5 bases). The CDR3 is 14 amino acids. Germline CDR1 reads SQVTM; CDR2 reads ANQGSEA. The ends were cut back, 4 bases at V and 0 bases at J, with 13 bases in the middle. CDR3 coding DNA: TGCAGCGTTGCGTCCGGGGATAGCTCCTACGAGCAGTACTTC. This codes for CSVASGDSSYEQYF.

This clonotype has a count of ten or more. This rearrangement joins TRBV25-1 to TRBJ1-2; 11 bases agree with TRBD1. V shed 3 bases, J shed 6 bases, and the junction held 6 bases outside the gene matches. Germline CDR1 and CDR2: MGHDK and SYGVNS. This CDR3 comprises 15 residues. The CDR3 bases are TGTGCCAGCAGTGAGGCGCCGGGACAGGGGGATGGCTACACCTTC. This encodes CASSEAPGQGDGYTF.

In this sample, this clonotype turned up many times. The rearrangement joins TRBV28 to TRBJ1-2; the D is unclear. CDR3 size: 12 residues. Trimming cost V 5 bases and J 3 bases, with 7 bases left between them. Germline-derived CDR1 and CDR2 are MDHEN and SYDVKM. The CDR3 DNA follows: TGTGCCAGCAGTAGCACACACTATGGCTACACCTTC. This gives the protein CASSSTHYGYTF.

This clonotype has a count of ten or more. V is TRBV5-6 and J is TRBJ1-1, with D possibly being TRBD1 (5 bases). This CDR3 region has 15 residues. CDR1 is SGHDT and CDR2 is YYEEEE in the germline V gene. V lost 4 bases and J 4 bases, leaving 17 bases between the germline ends. The CDR3 here is CASSNNPGLGTEAFF. The CDR3 coding sequence is TGTGCCAGCAGCAATAACCCAGGGTTGGGCACTGAAGCTTTCTTT.